The 15 T cell receptor beta chains given below trace back to one sample, sequenced in a study of cytomegalovirus exposure and HLA in healthy donors (dated 2017 in TCRdb). The receptor library was made with the immunoSEQ multiplex PCR assay. For the multiplex PCR, a mixture combining 60 forward primers for TCR Vbeta segments and 13 reverse primers for TCR Jbeta segments was used. Sourced from immuneACCESS, this table was stored by TCRdb with only in-frame sequences that have V and J called. A share of the clones is absent; for the studies checked, an unresolved V gene accounts for under half, and the remainder has no known explanation. The sample includes approximately 120,000 clones, with 60% to 85% observed a single time. Approximately 2.4% of the sample belongs to the ten largest clones. The sequenced sample consisted of PBMCs. These receptors were obtained from a female donor in good health and CMV-seronegative.

This chain links TRBV19 with TRBJ1-2, with 12 nucleotides matching TRBD1. The CDR3 length is 16 residues. Unmatched junction bases numbered 7, after V lost 0 bases and J lost 8 bases. In germline, CDR1 is LNHDA, CDR2 SQIVND (reference sequence). The CDR3, as DNA: TGTGCCAGTAGTATAGATCCTTCCGGGACAGGGGGCGGCTACACCTTC. Translating it yields CASSIDPSGTGGGYTF.

V usage is TRBV2 and J usage is TRBJ1-5; 7 bases align to TRBD1. The CDR3 sequence is 14 residues long. From germline, CDR1 is SNHLY and CDR2 FYNNEI. V shed 5 bases and J 3 bases; nucleotides not matched to a gene: 4. CDR3 DNA sequence: TGTGCCAGCAGTTCAGGGGGTTTCAATCAGCCCCAGCATTTT. This gives the protein CASSSGGFNQPQHF.

This chain joins TRBV30 and TRBJ1-6, with a weak D call TRBD1 (5 bases). With 7 bases removed from V and 5 bases from J, the gap between germline ends came to 12 bases. The germline gives CDR1 GTSNPN, CDR2 SVGIG (reference sequence). This CDR3 comprises 13 residues. The CDR3 region is CASAGLNNSPLHF. As DNA, the CDR3 is TGTGCCTCGGCGGGACTGAATAATTCACCCCTCCACTTT.

The chain has TRBV27 and TRBJ2-7, with D perhaps matching TRBD2 (6 bases). The germline CDR1 and CDR2 sequences are MNHEY and SMNVEV (reference sequence). This CDR3 comprises 13 residues. V was pared by 7 bases and J by 2 bases, with 12 bases between. The CDR3 region is CASMRGRTYEQYF. The CDR3 DNA sequence: TGTGCCAGCATGCGGGGAAGGACCTACGAGCAGTACTTC.

This chain joins TRBV5-6 and TRBJ1-6, with 7 bases identical to TRBD1. Germline V CDR1 and CDR2: SGHDT, YYEEEE. The CDR3 loop spans 15 amino acids. Trimming at V came to 3 bases and at J to 9 bases, leaving 9 bases not matched to a gene. CDR3 loop: CASSSPPGQISPLHF. CDR3 bases: TGTGCCAGCAGCTCGCCCCCGGGACAGATTTCACCCCTCCACTTT.

The chain recombines TRBV2 with TRBJ2-5, with TRBD1 identical over 11 bases. The CDR3 contains 14 residues. Germline CDR1 is SNHLY and CDR2 is FYNNEI. V shed 4 bases and J 5 bases; nucleotides not matched to a gene: 3. The CDR3 nucleotides read TGTGCCAGCAGTGGGGACAGGGGGGGGGAGACCCAGTACTTC. Encoded protein: CASSGDRGGETQYF.

The rearrangement joins TRBV2 to TRBJ2-7; 11 positions match TRBD2. This CDR3 is 14 amino acids long. The J segment lost 3 bases and the V segment lost 5 bases, leaving 3 bases of the junction unmatched. Germline V lookup: CDR1 SNHLY, CDR2 FYNNEI. CDR3 in amino acids: CASSLAGGLYEQYF. The DNA for the CDR3 is TGTGCCAGCAGTCTAGCGGGGGGACTCTACGAGCAGTACTTC.

The chain has TRBV13 and TRBJ1-5; D unresolved. CDR3 length equals 12 residues. Germline lookup yields CDR1 PRHDT and CDR2 FYEKMQ (reference sequence). The V gene lost 4 bases and the J gene lost 6 bases, with 7 bases spanning the gap. The CDR3 region has the DNA TGTGCCAGCAGCTCCCGCGGTCAGCCCCAGCATTTT. This sequence encodes CASSSRGQPQHF.

This rearrangement joins TRBV7-6 to TRBJ2-1, with 13 bases aligning to TRBD2. Germline V lookup: CDR1 SGHVS, CDR2 FNYEAQ. V was clipped by 5 bases and J by 0 bases; unmatched bases: 10. The CDR3 runs to 19 residues. CDR3 sequence (DNA): TGTGCCAGCAGCCGACGACTAGCGGGGGGTCGGAGCTCCTACAATGAGCAGTTCTTC. It encodes CASSRRLAGGRSSYNEQFF.

V usage is TRBV21-1 and J usage is TRBJ1-2; TRBD1, the D gene given by the table, was not confirmed from the DNA. TRBV21-1 is classified as a pseudogene. This CDR3 is built from 15 residues. The CDR3 loop reads CASSIGQNNNYGYTF. CDR3 bases: TGTGCCAGCAGCATTGGACAGAATAATAACTATGGCTACACCTTC.

The chain couples TRBV7-8 to TRBJ1-2; TRBD1 matches at 7 bases. The V and J ends lost 4 bases and 10 bases, in that order; junction bases with no gene match: 12. Germline CDR1 SGHVS, CDR2 FQNEAQ. This CDR3 contains 14 residues. The CDR3 here is CASSSSLDRSDYTF. In DNA form, the CDR3 reads TGTGCCAGCAGCTCAAGCTTGGACAGGAGTGACTACACCTTC. Based on the CDR3 plus reference TRBV7-8 and TRBJ1-2, the full variable domain is GAGVSQSPRYKVAKRGQDVALRCDPISGHVSLFWYQQALGQGPEFLTYFQNEAQLDKSGLPSDRFFAERPEGSVSTLKIQRTQQEDSAVYLCASSSSLDRSDYTFGSGTRLTVV.

The CDR3 loop is CASSSQGQGGGGYTF. The CDR3 nucleotides are TGTGCCAGTAGTAGCCAGGGACAGGGAGGAGGTGGCTACACCTTC. This chain connects TRBV19 to TRBJ1-2; 9 nucleotides line up with TRBD1. CDR3 length equals 15 residues. Unmatched junction bases numbered 10, after V lost 4 bases and J lost 7 bases. Germline loops: CDR1 LNHDA, CDR2 SQIVND (reference sequence). Full variable domain (missing parts from reference TRBV19 and TRBJ1-2): DGGITQSPKYLFRKEGQNVTLSCEQNLNHDAMYWYRQDPGQGLRLIYYSQIVNDFQKGDIAEGYSVSREKKESFPLTVTSAQKNPTAFYLCASSSQGQGGGGYTFGSGTRLTVV.

This clone has just one count. The chain couples TRBV6-5 to TRBJ1-2, with D perhaps matching TRBD1 (6 bases). This CDR3 is 15 amino acids long. CDR1 and CDR2 from the germline V gene are MNHEY and SVGAGI. V lost 6 bases to trimming and J lost 6 bases, with 20 bases between them. The DNA of the CDR3 is TGTGCCAGCAGGCATTACAGGGAGGGAGGGAATGGCTACACCTTC. This codes for CASRHYREGGNGYTF.

This clone has just one count. V gene TRBV11-3 combines with J gene TRBJ2-1; 7 nucleotides agree with TRBD2. The CDR3 contains 14 residues. CDR1 and CDR2 from the germline V gene are SGHNT and YENEEA. V trimming: 0 bases; J trimming: 10 bases; junction bases outside the gene matches: 6. The CDR3 nucleotides read TGTGCCAGCAGCTTAGATCGGGGGGACTCCGAGCAGTTCTTC. This translates into CASSLDRGDSEQFF.

This clone was detected only a few times. This chain uses TRBV6-5 with TRBJ1-4, with D unresolved. Trimming took off 0 bases at V and 5 bases at J, with 10 bases between the two ends. The CDR3 runs to 15 residues. Germline V gives CDR1 MNHEY, CDR2 SVGAGI. For the CDR3, the DNA is TGTGCCAGCAGTTACTCGAGCGATCCGAATGAAAAACTGTTTTTT. This encodes CASSYSSDPNEKLFF.